The sample holds a few counts of the clone carrying this TCR beta chain. In the same sample, other DNA sequences code for this CDR3. This specimen comes from a study of blood T cell repertoires in COVID-19. Libraries were prepared by immunoSEQ multiplex PCR; TCRdb keeps only in-frame clonotypes and omits some of them. The sample carries about 97,000 clones, about 87% recorded once. The CDR3 covers 11 residues. Trimming stripped 4 bases from V and 5 bases from J, with 3 bases between. The chain employs TRBV12-3 or TRBV12-4 and TRBJ2-1; D gene uncertain. The source is a human donor in a cohort sampled during active COVID-19. Sequences were obtained from peripheral blood. Here the CDR3 DNA reads TGTGCCAGCAGTTCAGACAATGAGCAGTTCTTC. It is translated as CASSSDNEQFF.